One sample yielded the 15 T cell receptor beta chains listed below, sequenced in a study of shared clonotypes between healthy human individuals. Using immunoSEQ multiplex PCR, the repertoire was profiled, and TCRdb retains in-frame clones only, with some absent. The repertoire has about 1.5 million clones, around 98% of them found once; the top ten carry 0.4% to 0.45%. The specimen was naive CD4+ T cells sorted from blood. Subset specified: CD45RA+ positively selected. The source is a man under 40 in good health.

This clone came up once. The rearrangement joins TRBV19 to TRBJ2-7; 8 bases align to TRBD2. Trimming cost V 1 base and J 4 bases; bases outside gene matches: 9. CDR3 length: 16 amino acids. Germline V gives CDR1 LNHDA, CDR2 SQIVND (reference sequence). The CDR3 bases are TGTGCCAGTAGTATAGCGGGAGCGGGAGACCTTTACGAGCAGTACTTC. It specifies CASSIAGAGDLYEQYF. Supplemented by reference TRBV19 and TRBJ2-7, the full variable domain reads DGGITQSPKYLFRKEGQNVTLSCEQNLNHDAMYWYRQDPGQGLRLIYYSQIVNDFQKGDIAEGYSVSREKKESFPLTVTSAQKNPTAFYLCASSIAGAGDLYEQYFGPGTRLTVT.

In regard to this clone: Other DNA sequences of this sample code for an identical CDR3. The chain recombines TRBV28 with TRBJ1-5; 9 nucleotides align to TRBD1. CDR1 is MDHEN and CDR2 is SYDVKM in the germline V gene. This CDR3 contains 14 residues. Losses at the gene ends were 4 bases for V and 6 bases for J; bases not matched to a gene: 4. Here the CDR3 DNA reads TGTGCCAGCAGTTCGGGACAGGGCGGTCAGCCCCAGCATTTT. Translating gives CASSSGQGGQPQHF.

In DNA form, the CDR3 reads TGTGCCTGGAGTACCGGTGACGATCAGCCCCAGCATTTT. Translation gives CAWSTGDDQPQHF. The V and J genes are TRBV30 and TRBJ1-5; no reliable D call. The CDR3 is 13 amino acids. The V and J ends lost 2 bases and 5 bases respectively, with 10 bases between them. The V gene's germline CDR1 is GTSNPN and CDR2 SVGIG (reference sequence).

The J gene is TRBJ1-1, the V gene TRBV7-9; D is uncertain. The germline gives CDR1 SEHNR, CDR2 FQNEAQ (reference sequence). This CDR3 contains 13 residues. Trimming removed 1 base from V and 7 bases from J, with 10 bases in between. CDR3 region: CASSLGSGGEAFF. The CDR3 DNA reads TGTGCCAGCAGCTTAGGGTCAGGCGGTGAAGCTTTCTTT.

V usage is TRBV19 and J usage is TRBJ1-5; D not certain. The length of the CDR3 is 13 residues. Germline V gene sequence: CDR1 LNHDA, CDR2 SQIVND (reference sequence). V was shortened by 8 bases and J by 0 bases, with 8 bases between the two germline ends. CDR3 amino acids: CASCAVSNQPQHF. CDR3 in DNA: TGTGCCAGTTGCGCAGTTAGCAATCAGCCCCAGCATTTT.

The rearrangement uses TRBV4-3 and TRBJ2-1; D may be TRBD2 (5 bases). The CDR3 length is 16 residues. Per the germline V gene, CDR1 is LGHNA and CDR2 is YSLEER. V was cut by 1 base and J by 8 bases, with 18 bases left in between. As DNA, the CDR3 is TGCGCCAGCAGCCAAGTTGGGTCAGTACGGCGGGATGAGCAGTTCTTC. Encoded protein: CASSQVGSVRRDEQFF.

The chain uses TRBV10-3 and TRBJ2-5; 8 bases are shared with TRBD1. The CDR3 has 15 residues. Germline values: CDR1 ENHRY, CDR2 SYGVKD. V was clipped by 2 bases and J by 2 bases; unmatched bases: 4. The CDR3 DNA is TGTGCCATCAGTGAGCCCAGGGGGCCTCAAGAGACCCAGTACTTC. Amino acid sequence: CAISEPRGPQETQYF.

The chain couples TRBV19 to TRBJ2-2; 11 nucleotides agree with TRBD1. Trimming removed 4 bases from V and 7 bases from J; junction bases left unmatched: 8. CDR1 is LNHDA and CDR2 is SQIVND in the germline V gene (reference sequence). The CDR3 spans 16 residues. The CDR3 DNA reads as TGTGCCAGTAGTACCCTTCCGGGACAGGGGGACGGGGAGCTGTTTTTT. The encoded protein is CASSTLPGQGDGELFF. Full variable domain (rest looked up from reference TRBV19 and TRBJ2-2): DGGITQSPKYLFRKEGQNVTLSCEQNLNHDAMYWYRQDPGQGLRLIYYSQIVNDFQKGDIAEGYSVSREKKESFPLTVTSAQKNPTAFYLCASSTLPGQGDGELFFGEGSRLTVL.

The chain recombines TRBV14 with TRBJ2-4, with 7 bases that match TRBD1. The CDR3 length is 17 residues. In germline, CDR1 is SGHDN, CDR2 FVKESK. Trimming took 1 base from V and 7 from J; bases not matched to a gene: 13. The DNA for the CDR3 is TGTGCCAGCAGCCAAGGTTTCCGGGACAGTGGGGGTAACATTCAGTACTTC. Amino acids: CASSQGFRDSGGNIQYF. The whole variable domain, filled in from reference TRBV14 and TRBJ2-4, reads EAGVTQFPSHSVIEKGQTVTLRCDPISGHDNLYWYRRVMGKEIKFLLHFVKESKQDESGMPNNRFLAERTGGTYSTLKVQPAELEDSGVYFCASSQGFRDSGGNIQYFGAGTRLSVL.

A remark on this clone: This sample includes further DNA sequences coding for the same CDR3. The V and J genes are TRBV6-6 and TRBJ1-5; no reliable D call. V was cut by 0 bases and J by 2 bases, with 5 bases left in between. The CDR3 spans 14 residues. In germline, CDR1 is MNHNY, CDR2 SVGAGI (reference sequence). The CDR3: CASSYSGGNQPQHF. The DNA for the CDR3 is TGTGCCAGCAGTTACTCAGGAGGCAATCAGCCCCAGCATTTT.

This chain uses TRBV29-1 with TRBJ1-2; D is unclear. This CDR3 contains 16 residues. In germline, CDR1 is SQVTM, CDR2 ANQGSEA. Trimming left V 7 bases short and J 4 bases short, with 25 bases between. CDR3: CSGTSGRTGNFYGYTF. The CDR3 DNA reads TGCAGCGGTACATCTGGACGGACTGGCAACTTCTATGGCTACACCTTC.

Concerning this clone: Other DNA variants within this sample encode the same CDR3. V gene TRBV9 combines with J gene TRBJ1-5; D gene ambiguous. There are 14 residues in the CDR3. The germline gives CDR1 SGDLS, CDR2 YYNGEE. Trimming cost V 0 bases and J 6 bases, with 10 bases left between them. The CDR3 nucleotides read TGTGCCAGCAGCGTAGATGGCGGAGGTCAGCCCCAGCATTTT. Translating gives CASSVDGGGQPQHF.

This chain uses TRBV7-6 with TRBJ2-3; the match to TRBD2 covers 7 bases. The CDR3 sequence is 16 residues long. The V and J ends lost 5 bases and 5 bases, in that order; junction bases with no gene match: 13. Germline-derived CDR1 and CDR2 are SGHVS and FNYEAQ. CDR3 sequence reads: CASSETGAGVVDTQYF. The CDR3 nucleotides are TGTGCCAGCAGCGAAACTGGGGCGGGAGTGGTAGATACGCAGTATTTT.

The chain is built from TRBV15 and TRBJ2-7; the match to TRBD1 covers 9 bases. The CDR3 length is 14 residues. Trimming took 4 bases from V and 3 from J; bases not matched to a gene: 4. Germline V gene sequence: CDR1 LNHNV, CDR2 YYDKDF (reference sequence). The CDR3 protein is CATSIRTGVYEQYF. The CDR3 coding sequence is TGTGCCACCAGCATCCGGACAGGGGTCTACGAGCAGTACTTC.

This chain uses TRBV19 with TRBJ2-1; possible D gene TRBD2, 7 bases. Germline CDR1 is LNHDA and CDR2 is SQIVND (reference sequence). V was pared by 8 bases and J by 7 bases, with 18 bases between. This CDR3 comprises 14 residues. CDR3 nucleotides: TGTGCCAGTCAGGGGCAGCGGGGCCCTAATGAGCAGTTCTTC. Protein product: CASQGQRGPNEQFF.